This is a list of T cell receptor beta chains from one sample in a study of breast tumors, draining lymph nodes, adjacent tissues. MiXCR, applied by TCRdb to the multiplex PCR reads, yields one record per CDR3 protein. The top ten clones hold about 8% of a sample with around 50,000 distinct CDR3 sequences, 20% to 25% of them seen once. Source material: breast tumor tissue. All receptors derive from a female donor with breast cancer. Some clones in this sample may be carry-over from other donors' samples. The CDR3 runs from the conserved cysteine through the conserved F or W. D genes are given only for firm matches. A clone size is listed for some rows: how often the clone was seen (once, few, many), or a class if it is expanded.

length,size,D,J,V,CDR3,DNA
18,few,TRBD2,TRBJ2-3,TRBV11-2,CASSRLAGFGKYTDTQYF,TGTGCCAGCAGCCGTCTAGCGGGATTTGGCAAATACACAGATACGCAGTATTTT
15,once,.,TRBJ2-1,TRBV2,CASSNRDGVYNEQFF,TGTGCCAGCAGTAACCGGGACGGAGTTTACAATGAGCAGTTCTTC
16,few,.,TRBJ1-1,TRBV19,CASKLGLNRDNTEAFF,TGTGCCAGTAAATTAGGGCTTAACAGGGACAACACTGAAGCTTTCTTT
14,few,TRBD2,TRBJ2-7,TRBV6-6,CASSYGGGDGEQYF,TGTGCCAGCAGTTACGGCGGGGGGGACGGCGAGCAGTACTTC
16,many,TRBD2,TRBJ2-5,TRBV11-2,CASSKRLAGAPETQYF,TGTGCCAGCTCGAAGAGGCTAGCGGGAGCCCCAGAGACCCAGTACTTC
17,many,.,TRBJ2-7,TRBV5-4,CASSLGGGFRTVREQYF,TGTGCCAGCAGCTTGGGTGGGGGGTTTAGGACCGTACGCGAGCAGTACTTC
15,.,TRBD1,TRBJ2-7,TRBV27,CASSFGQGSSYEQYF,TGTGCCAGCAGTTTCGGACAGGGAAGCTCCTACGAGCAGTACTTC
15,many,.,TRBJ1-6,TRBV3-1,CASSQRGLRNSPLHF,TGTGCCAGCAGCCAAAGGGGACTCAGGAATTCACCCCTCCACTTT
15,many,.,TRBJ2-7,TRBV7-9,CASSLDGGPRDEQYF,TGTGCCAGCAGCTTAGATGGAGGGCCTAGGGACGAGCAGTACTTC
15,many,.,TRBJ1-6,TRBV5-1,CASSSESSRNSPLHF,TGCGCCAGCAGTAGTGAAAGTTCCCGAAATTCACCCCTCCACTTT
16,.,TRBD2,TRBJ2-1,TRBV11-2,CASLTGASGRAHEQFF,TGTGCCAGTTTGACGGGCGCTAGCGGGAGGGCCCATGAGCAGTTCTTC
17,many,TRBD1,TRBJ1-2,TRBV11-2,CASSLGRGTGGYYGYTF,TGTGCCAGCAGCTTAGGTCGGGGGACAGGGGGGTACTATGGCTACACCTTC
13,many,.,TRBJ1-4,TRBV12-3/TRBV12-4,CASSSYRDGKLFF,TGTGCCAGCAGTTCTTACAGGGACGGAAAACTGTTTTTT
14,many,.,TRBJ2-6,TRBV9,CASSTNSGANVLTF,TGTGCCAGCAGCACCAACTCTGGGGCCAACGTCCTGACTTTC
14,many,TRBD1,TRBJ2-5,TRBV2,CASSQTGYQETQYF,TGTGCCAGCAGTCAGACAGGGTACCAAGAGACCCAGTACTTC
17,.,TRBD2,TRBJ2-1,TRBV7-6,CASSARTSGGARVEQFF,TGTGCCAGCAGCGCCCGGACTAGCGGGGGGGCCCGAGTTGAGCAGTTCTTC